This T cell receptor (beta chain) was obtained from a study of molecular identifiers for immune sequencing clone quantification (dated by TCRdb to about 2018). For the study in its entirety: For a replicate experiment, RNA from around 20,000 or 100,000 naive CD8 T cells was divided into five aliquots, of which four were sequenced. This methods study benchmarked molecular-identifier clustering-based TCR repertoire sequencing (MIDCIRS) and TCR RNA copy counting, using CD8 T cells to do so. Here is what the overall study found, with its caveats: Approximately 3.1 recovered TCR RNA copies per cell were obtained by modeling, versus around 9.8 by digital PCR, implying a capture efficiency of 30% to 35%. Without barcode sub-clustering, chimeric consensus sequences inflated TCR diversity; chimeras reached as high as 47%. Highly expanded clone sizes could be underestimated because identical TCR molecules may share a barcode. Clones above 20 RNA copies held over 98% of molecules in CMV-specific effector cells but under 1% in naive cells. Spiked-in Jurkat TCR RNA (about ten copies' worth), which is not part of the donor repertoire, was contained in the naive libraries. Even against a background of 750,000 to 1,000,000 naive CD8 T cells, spiked-in Jurkat TCR RNA amounting to a single cell's worth was reported to be detectable.

Libraries of naive CD8 T cells were built from around 20,000 to 1,000,000 sorted cells, with 10%, 30% or 50% of the purified RNA used. Naive CD8 T cells, defined as CD8+CD4-CCR7+CD45RA+, were FACS-sorted into RLT Plus buffer on a BD FACSAria II. Detection sensitivity was tested by spiking Jurkat RNA equal to roughly 9 TCR copies' worth into samples containing roughly 19,000-1,100,000 naive CD8 T cells. Enrichment of CD8 T cells was performed with RosetteSep CD8+ T Cell Enrichment Cocktail and Ficoll-Paque, after which ACK red cell lysis was carried out. This clonotype was recorded many times. What antigen it recognizes has not been identified. No quality values exist for individual bases; no much larger clone is one base distant. Trimming at the junction amounts to 6 bases on V and 6 bases on J, and the germline ends lie 22 bases apart. Based on the germline V gene, the CDR1 and CDR2 sequences are MNHNS and SASEGT. From the cysteine through the phenylalanine, the CDR3 covers 16 amino acids. Only the CDR3 DNA is retained, 48 bases long and in frame from the first base.

The library was generated by PCR. TCRdb names NextSeq 500 as the instrument used. Preparation of bulk TCR libraries followed a previously described approach, with the TCR primers listed in Table S5. The Qiagen AllPrep DNA/RNA kit was used to purify total RNA. Before any analysis, reads coming from multiple sequencing runs of the same library were combined into one pool. The original methods were these. Reads were retained only if their TCR constant sequence matched exactly, and those retained reads were trimmed to 150 nt and grouped according to their 12-nt molecular barcodes. Reads in each barcode group were sub-clustered using a 15% Levenshtein threshold, and a quality-weighted consensus sequence was built for each RNA molecule. Non-functional sequences were discarded, and so were lower-count sequences lying one edit away from another sequence. On the basis of fitting two negative binomial distributions, barcode sub-clusters with fewer than 20% of the maximum read count were discarded. The public reads were reanalyzed by TCRdb: fastp trimming at Q25, MiXCR alignment, in-frame beta chains only. All rows with the same CDR3 protein become a single entry with the most common DNA and genes. These V and J calls are TCRdb output, not the study's own analysis. The sample has more than 95,000 distinct CDR3 sequences on record, around 24% of them singletons. 0.94% of the sample comes from the top ten.

The V gene is TRBV6-1 and the J gene is TRBJ2-3; TRBD2 might be the D gene, on 6 matching bases. Sequencing input: naive CD8+ T cells from blood, with Jurkat cell RNA spiked in. The cell subset or site label, read with the paper, signifies: FACS-sorted CD8+CD4-CCR7+CD45RA+ naive T cells. The clonotype was recovered from a human donor in good health. Some libraries in this study had Jurkat cell RNA spiked in. The bases are TGTGCCAGCAGCCCAATTAGAGGAGGGGTCAGGGATACGCAGTATTTT. Translated, this gives CASSPIRGGVRDTQYF.